This T cell receptor (beta chain) was observed in a study of blood T cell repertoires in COVID-19. Study context: Sites in the United States, Italy and Spain provided acute and convalescent COVID-19 samples.

Authors' analysis steps: Amplified reference gene primers provided the basis for estimating nucleated cell counts. Sequencing used immunoSEQ multiplex PCR; TCRdb keeps in-frame clones, though not all of them. D and trimming come from the DNA, and the V and J calls and clone size come from that table. The sample includes almost 25,000 clones, about 91% seen only once; the top ten take more than 25%. With 3 bases removed from V and 2 bases from J, the gap between germline ends came to 7 bases. CDR3 size: 13 residues. CDR1 is MNHEY, CDR2 SVGAGI, per germline. Sequenced material: peripheral blood. The TCR originated in a man in his 70s with active COVID-19. The chain joins TRBV6-5 to TRBJ1-1; D unclear. The CDR3 sequence is CASSYGRNTEAFF. The CDR3 DNA follows: TGTGCCAGCAGTTATGGCAGAAACACTGAAGCTTTCTTT.